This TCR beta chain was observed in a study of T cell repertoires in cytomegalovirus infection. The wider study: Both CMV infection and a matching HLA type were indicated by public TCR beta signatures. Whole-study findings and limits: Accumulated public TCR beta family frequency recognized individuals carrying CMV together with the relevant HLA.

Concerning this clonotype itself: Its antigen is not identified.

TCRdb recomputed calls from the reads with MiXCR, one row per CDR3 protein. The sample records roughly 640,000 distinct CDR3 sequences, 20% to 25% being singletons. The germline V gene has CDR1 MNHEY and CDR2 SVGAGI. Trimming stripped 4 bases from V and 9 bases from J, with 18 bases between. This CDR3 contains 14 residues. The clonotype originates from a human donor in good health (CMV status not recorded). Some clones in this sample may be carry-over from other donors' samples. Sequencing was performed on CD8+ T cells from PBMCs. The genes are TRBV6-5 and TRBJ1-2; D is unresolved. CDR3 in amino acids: CASSSFGERYSYTF. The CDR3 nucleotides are TGTGCCAGCAGTTCCTTCGGGGAACGATATAGCTACACCTTC.